This entry lists 21 T cell receptor beta chains sequenced from one sample in a study of human T cells and chemical hapten exposure. The time point: pre-sensitization, week 0. Documented treatment: therapeutic diphenylcyclopropenone sensitization with weekly scalp DPC. One entry per CDR3 protein, called by TCRdb with MiXCR from the RACE reads. The sample carries around 56,000 distinct CDR3 sequences, 8% to 10% recorded once. This specimen was whole blood, taken in connection with sensitization to the hapten diphenylcyclopropenone (DPC). Every receptor here comes from a man in his forties with alopecia areata. Some clones in this sample may be carry-over from other donors' samples.

This clonotype was detected many times. The chain employs TRBV7-3 and TRBJ2-7; D is perhaps TRBD1 (5 bases). The germline CDR1 and CDR2 sequences are SGHTA and FQGTGA. The CDR3 sequence is 15 residues long. Trimming took 5 bases from V and 2 from J, leaving 16 bases between them. This chain's CDR3 is CASSPKGVGAYEQYF. CDR3 nucleotides: TGTGCCAGCAGCCCCAAAGGGGTAGGGGCCTACGAGCAGTACTTC.

This clonotype was recorded many times. The V gene is TRBV20-1, the J gene TRBJ2-7; 7 nucleotides match TRBD1. The CDR3 length is 14 residues. In germline, CDR1 is DFQATT, CDR2 SNEGSKA (reference sequence). Trimming removed 0 bases from V and 4 bases from J; junction bases left unmatched: 6. The CDR3 bases are TGCAGTGCTAGAGATAACAGGGGTATTTACGAGCAGTACTTC. This encodes CSARDNRGIYEQYF.

The CDR3 DNA follows: TGCGCCAGCACGGGTGGAACGAACACCGGGGAGCTGTTTTTT. It translates to CASTGGTNTGELFF. The chain carries TRBV5-1 and TRBJ2-2, with D uncertain. The germline V and J ends were trimmed by 6 bases and 0 bases, with 9 bases remaining between them. CDR1 and CDR2 from the germline V gene are SGHRS and YFSETQ. The CDR3 contains 14 residues.

This clonotype was recorded many times. The V call is TRBV29-1, the J call TRBJ2-6, with D possibly being TRBD1 (6 bases). This CDR3 contains 13 residues. Germline lookup yields CDR1 SQVTM and CDR2 ANQGSEA. V was pared by 7 bases and J by 2 bases, with 9 bases between. The CDR3 DNA sequence: TGCAGCGCAAGGACAGCTGGGGCCAACGTCCTGACTTTC. Translating gives CSARTAGANVLTF.

This clonotype was seen a handful of times. V usage is TRBV7-3 and J usage is TRBJ2-3; D gene ambiguous. V lost 5 bases, J lost 5 bases, and 8 bases lay in between. Germline CDR1 is SGHTA and CDR2 is FQGTGA. The CDR3 sequence is 12 residues long. CDR3 protein: CASSASLDTQYF. CDR3 coding DNA: TGTGCCAGCAGCGCATCTCTAGATACGCAGTATTTT.

This clonotype was counted only a few times. The rearrangement joins TRBV7-6 to TRBJ2-1, with TRBD2 matching over 9 bases. J was trimmed by 8 bases and V by 0 bases; bases with no gene match: 8. The CDR3 covers 16 residues. In germline, CDR1 is SGHVS, CDR2 FNYEAQ. The CDR3 DNA reads TGTGCCAGCAGCTTAGCGGAAGCGGGAGGTGGGCATGAGCAGTTCTTC. It translates to CASSLAEAGGGHEQFF.

There are many counts of this clonotype. J is TRBJ2-4 and V is TRBV6-6, with 9 bases fitting TRBD1. In germline, CDR1 is MNHNY, CDR2 SVGAGI (reference sequence). The V and J ends lost 0 bases and 5 bases, in that order; junction bases with no gene match: 2. CDR3 size: 15 residues. The CDR3 is CASSYSGDRENIQYF. The CDR3 DNA sequence: TGTGCCAGCAGTTACTCGGGGGACAGGGAAAACATTCAGTACTTC.

This chain uses TRBV6-2 or TRBV6-3 with TRBJ2-6; weak D call: TRBD1 (6 bases). CDR1 is MNHEY, CDR2 SVGEGT, per germline. The length of the CDR3 is 15 residues. Trimming pared 8 bases from V and 4 bases from J, leaving 15 bases between. Here the CDR3 reads CASSRSGTGANVLTF. The CDR3 DNA sequence: TGTGCCAGCTCTAGATCGGGGACAGGGGCCAACGTCCTGACTTTC.

In this sample, this clonotype turned up many times. V is TRBV3-1 and J is TRBJ1-2; possible D gene TRBD1, 5 bases. Trimming pared 1 base from V and 5 bases from J, leaving 20 bases between. The CDR3 has 17 amino acids. Looked up from germline, CDR1 is LGHDT and CDR2 is YNNKEL (reference sequence). As DNA, the CDR3 is TGTGCCAGCAGCCAAGGGGGGTCGTCGACATCGCGATATGGCTACACCTTC. Encoded protein: CASSQGGSSTSRYGYTF.

The genes are TRBV6-6 and TRBJ2-7, with D maybe TRBD2 (5 bases). V was clipped by 2 bases and J by 6 bases, with 14 bases between them. Germline V gene data show CDR1 as MNHNY and CDR2 as SVGAGI (reference sequence). The CDR3 is 14 amino acids. CDR3 nucleotide sequence: TGTGCCAGCAGTTACCAGGCCTCCCGGGGCGAGCAGTACTTC. Translation gives CASSYQASRGEQYF.

In this sample, this clonotype turned up many times. This chain links TRBV12-3 or TRBV12-4 with TRBJ2-1, with D possibly being TRBD1 (5 bases). The CDR3 contains 12 residues. Trimming left V 8 bases short and J 6 bases short, with 11 bases between. CDR3 DNA sequence: TGTGCCAGCGGCCCTGGGGCCAATGAGCAGTTCTTC. It translates to CASGPGANEQFF.

This clonotype appeared a few times. This chain connects TRBV9 to TRBJ2-2, with TRBD1 identical over 8 bases. CDR3 length: 17 residues. The germline gives CDR1 SGDLS, CDR2 YYNGEE. V shed 0 bases and J 2 bases; nucleotides not matched to a gene: 6. CDR3 nucleotides: TGTGCCAGCAGCGTAGACCGGGACAGGAGAAACACCGGGGAGCTGTTTTTT. It yields the protein CASSVDRDRRNTGELFF.

The chain uses TRBV7-9 and TRBJ1-1; 7 positions match TRBD1. The germline gives CDR1 SEHNR, CDR2 FQNEAQ (reference sequence). This CDR3 has 13 amino acids. V was pared by 1 base and J by 8 bases, with 4 bases of the junction left unmatched. CDR3 in amino acids: CASSLVQGTEAFF. The DNA for the CDR3 is TGTGCCAGCAGCTTAGTACAGGGGACGGAAGCTTTCTTT.

This chain connects TRBV7-6 to TRBJ2-3; 8 bases match TRBD1. Germline CDR1 SGHVS, CDR2 FNYEAQ. This CDR3 is built from 15 residues. After removal of 4 bases from V and 1 base from J, the junction contained 4 bases not matched to a gene. The CDR3 here is CASSYGTGGTDTQYF. DNA of the CDR3: TGTGCCAGCAGCTACGGGACAGGAGGCACAGATACGCAGTATTTT.

The CDR3 region has the DNA TGTGCCAGCAGTTTCCCCCCAGGCGAAAGTGGGGCAACTAATGAAAAACTGTTTTTT. Protein sequence: CASSFPPGESGATNEKLFF. This chain links TRBV28 with TRBJ1-4; D call uncertain. Germline-derived CDR1 and CDR2 are MDHEN and SYDVKM. This CDR3 contains 19 residues. V was cut by 3 bases and J by 0 bases, with 20 bases left in between.

This clonotype was detected only a few times. The rearrangement uses TRBV7-6 and TRBJ2-2; tentatively, D is TRBD1 (5 bases). Trimming stripped 5 bases from V and 6 bases from J, with 10 bases between. In germline, CDR1 is SGHVS, CDR2 FNYEAQ. This CDR3 region has 13 residues. The DNA for the CDR3 is TGTGCCAGCAGCCGACAGACCCCCGGGGAGCTGTTTTTT. This codes for CASSRQTPGELFF.

The rearrangement links TRBV4-1 to TRBJ2-6; TRBD1 agrees at 10 bases. The V segment lost 3 bases and the J segment 0 bases; nucleotides outside the gene matches: 11. The length of the CDR3 is 20 residues. The germline V gene has CDR1 MGHRA and CDR2 YSYEKL. Here the CDR3 reads CASSHAPGQGVSSGANVLTF. In DNA, the CDR3 is TGCGCCAGCAGCCATGCTCCCGGACAGGGGGTTTCCTCTGGGGCCAACGTCCTGACTTTC.

This clonotype was seen more than once but under ten times. The chain recombines TRBV18 with TRBJ1-3; maybe TRBD1 (5 bases). The CDR3 has 14 residues. V was shortened by 3 bases and J by 1 base, with 7 bases between the two germline ends. Germline V gene sequence: CDR1 KGHSH, CDR2 LQKENI. Here the CDR3 reads CASSPTVSGNTIYF. CDR3 DNA: TGTGCCAGCTCACCGACAGTATCTGGAAACACCATATATTTT. The complete variable domain, with remaining parts taken from reference TRBV18 and TRBJ1-3, reads NAGVMQNPRHLVRRRGQEARLRCSPMKGHSHVYWYRQLPEEGLKFMVYLQKENIIDESGMPKERFSAEFPKEGPSILRIQQVVRGDSAAYFCASSPTVSGNTIYFGEGSWLTVV.

This clonotype was counted many times. The junction departs from germline at one end; a sequencing error may be responsible. The V call is TRBV11-2, the J call TRBJ2-5; TRBD2 is a possible D gene (6 bases). CDR1 is SGHAT, CDR2 FQNNGV, per germline. This CDR3 is built from 12 residues. This CDR3 is CASSLGRDSPNF. Here the CDR3 DNA reads TGTGCCAGCAGCTTAGGCCGGGACTCCCCCAACTTC.

The chain has TRBV25-1 and TRBJ2-6, with TRBD1 identical over 10 bases. The J segment lost 1 base and the V segment lost 3 bases, leaving 6 bases of the junction unmatched. CDR1 and CDR2 from the germline V gene are MGHDK and SYGVNS. The CDR3 runs 18 residues. The CDR3 DNA reads as TGTGCCAGCAGTGACCTGGACAGGGGGATATCTGGGGCCAACGTCCTGACTTTC. This codes for CASSDLDRGISGANVLTF.

This clonotype was seen a handful of times. The chain couples TRBV6-1 to TRBJ2-1; TRBD2 agrees at 7 bases. V shed 2 bases and J 4 bases; nucleotides not matched to a gene: 5. This CDR3 is built from 15 residues. Germline loops: CDR1 MNHNS, CDR2 SASEGT. The CDR3 is CASSERISGYNEQFF. In DNA, the CDR3 is TGTGCCAGCAGTGAACGTATTAGCGGGTACAATGAGCAGTTCTTC.